Listed below are T cell receptor beta chains from one sample, sequenced in a study of blood T cell repertoires in COVID-19. Data came from immunoSEQ multiplex PCR; TCRdb stores just in-frame clones and leaves some out. Seen here are tens of thousands of clones, 75% to 95% observed once, and the top ten hold roughly 7.3%. The sequencing sample was made of peripheral blood. The receptors come from a man between 65 and 80 years old with active COVID-19. The CDR3 runs from the conserved cysteine through the conserved F or W. D genes are given only for firm matches. The size field is filled for only some rows; it gives once, few, many or a size class.

d_gene,j_gene,abundance,v_gene,CDR3aa,CDR3nt
NA,TRBJ1-2,once,TRBV2,CASSEFGQNYGYTF,TGTGCCAGCAGTGAATTCGGACAGAACTATGGCTACACCTTC
TRBD2,TRBJ2-5,once,TRBV24-1,CATRPSGGGGWYF,TGTGCCACCAGACCCAGCGGGGGGGGTGGGTGGTACTTC
TRBD1,TRBJ1-5,few,TRBV6-5,CASRPPGQTNQPQHF,TGTGCCAGCAGGCCCCCGGGACAGACCAATCAGCCCCAGCATTTT
TRBD1,TRBJ2-7,NA,TRBV6-6,CASSYGTGGYEQYF,TGTGCCAGCAGTTACGGGACAGGGGGCTACGAGCAGTACTTC
TRBD2,TRBJ2-7,NA,TRBV9,CASSPGLAGGVEQYF,TGTGCCAGCAGCCCCGGACTAGCGGGAGGGGTCGAGCAGTACTTC
NA,TRBJ1-2,NA,TRBV21-1,CASSKGPADSNYGYTF,TGTGCCAGCAGCAAAGGGCCCGCAGACAGCAACTATGGCTACACCTTC
NA,TRBJ2-3,NA,TRBV11-2,CASSLGVGGGTDTQYF,TGTGCCAGCAGCTTAGGCGTGGGCGGGGGCACAGATACGCAGTATTTT
TRBD2,TRBJ2-1,NA,TRBV5-4,CASSPGGVAGVNEQFF,TGTGCCAGCAGCCCTGGGGGGGTAGCGGGAGTCAATGAGCAGTTCTTC
TRBD1,TRBJ1-4,NA,TRBV5-4,CASSSTGEGEKLFF,TGTGCCAGCAGCTCGACAGGGGAAGGAGAAAAACTGTTTTTT
NA,TRBJ2-3,NA,TRBV18,CASSPQVGAKDTQYF,TGTGCCAGCTCACCGCAGGTGGGGGCGAAAGATACGCAGTATTTT
NA,TRBJ2-1,NA,TRBV7-8,CASSLALLGGHSYNEQFF,TGTGCCAGCAGCTTAGCTCTTTTGGGAGGACACTCCTACAATGAGCAGTTCTTC
NA,TRBJ1-3,NA,TRBV5-1,CASSWGGRDASGNTIYF,TGCGCCAGCAGCTGGGGGGGCCGGGATGCTTCTGGAAACACCATATATTTT
TRBD1,TRBJ2-2,NA,TRBV19,CASSSTGSTGELFF,TGTGCCAGTAGTTCGACAGGGAGCACCGGGGAGCTGTTTTTT
NA,TRBJ2-4,NA,TRBV3-1/TRBV3-2,CASSHRGAYGIQYF,TGTGCCAGCAGCCACCGGGGGGCTTACGGCATTCAGTACTTC
TRBD2,TRBJ2-7,NA,TRBV28,CASSFWREGNYEQYF,TGTGCCAGCAGTTTCTGGCGGGAGGGTAACTACGAGCAGTACTTC
NA,TRBJ1-1,NA,TRBV10-3,CAISDGVNTEAFF,TGTGCCATCAGTGACGGGGTGAACACTGAAGCTTTCTTT
NA,TRBJ2-1,NA,TRBV18,CASAPQGGTYNEQFF,TGTGCCAGCGCCCCCCAGGGGGGCACCTACAATGAGCAGTTCTTC
TRBD1,TRBJ1-4,NA,TRBV4-3,CASSQSQGTNEKLFF,TGCGCCAGCAGCCAGTCACAGGGGACTAATGAAAAACTGTTTTTT
NA,TRBJ1-4,NA,TRBV10-3,CAARREGGNEKLFF,TGTGCCGCCCGAAGGGAGGGGGGGAATGAAAAACTGTTTTTT
TRBD1,TRBJ1-4,NA,TRBV2,CASSEDWTGGEKLFF,TGTGCCAGCAGTGAAGATTGGACAGGGGGTGAAAAACTGTTTTTT
TRBD1,TRBJ2-3,NA,TRBV6-4,CASSDNGQGVDTQYF,TGTGCCAGCAGTGATAATGGACAGGGCGTAGATACGCAGTATTTT
TRBD1,TRBJ2-3,NA,TRBV7-2,CASSRDRVRTDTQYF,TGTGCCAGCAGCCGGGACAGGGTTCGGACAGATACGCAGTATTTT
NA,TRBJ1-1,once,TRBV7-9,CASSSQGLGTEAFF,TGTGCCAGCAGTTCGCAGGGGTTGGGCACTGAAGCTTTCTTT
NA,TRBJ1-1,NA,TRBV30,CAWSVVTGRNTEAFF,TGTGCCTGGAGTGTAGTCACAGGGCGAAACACTGAAGCTTTCTTT
NA,TRBJ2-7,NA,TRBV20-1,CSASTQGSYEQYF,TGCAGTGCTAGTACACAGGGAAGTTACGAGCAGTACTTC
NA,TRBJ2-7,NA,TRBV28,CASTPGSYEQYF,TGTGCCAGCACCCCGGGCTCCTACGAGCAGTACTTC
NA,TRBJ2-3,NA,TRBV7-6,CASSLVASLVDTQYF,TGTGCCAGCAGCTTAGTGGCTAGCTTGGTGGATACGCAGTATTTT
NA,TRBJ1-1,NA,TRBV2,CASSDNRVNTEAFF,TGTGCCAGCAGTGATAACCGGGTGAACACTGAAGCTTTCTTT
NA,TRBJ2-2,NA,TRBV19,CASSSGGQIIPGELFF,TGTGCCAGTAGTTCCGGGGGGCAGATCATCCCCGGGGAGCTGTTTTTT
TRBD1,TRBJ1-1,once,TRBV7-8,CASSSQGGINTEAFF,TGTGCCAGCAGCTCACAGGGGGGGATCAACACTGAAGCTTTCTTT
NA,TRBJ2-2,NA,TRBV7-8,CASTPILGRSNTGELFF,TGTGCCAGCACCCCCATCCTGGGCAGGTCGAACACCGGGGAGCTGTTTTTT
TRBD2,TRBJ2-7,NA,TRBV7-2,CASSLVTSGGSYEQYF,TGTGCCAGCAGCTTAGTCACTAGCGGGGGAAGCTACGAGCAGTACTTC
TRBD2,TRBJ2-7,NA,TRBV18,CASSPDGGSGEQYF,TGTGCCAGCTCACCCGACGGGGGGTCGGGAGAGCAGTACTTC
NA,TRBJ1-5,NA,TRBV29-1,CSVEDRQAFSNQPQHF,TGCAGCGTTGAAGATCGGCAGGCCTTTAGCAATCAGCCCCAGCATTTT
TRBD1,TRBJ2-4,NA,TRBV5-4,CASSPGQGRENIQYF,TGTGCCAGCAGCCCGGGACAGGGAAGAGAAAACATTCAGTACTTC
NA,TRBJ1-5,NA,TRBV7-2,CASSLRHEGNQPQHF,TGTGCCAGCAGCTTGCGCCACGAGGGCAATCAGCCCCAGCATTTT
NA,TRBJ2-7,NA,TRBV5-1,CASSLGGVIYEQYF,TGCGCCAGCAGCTTGGGGGGAGTGATCTACGAGCAGTACTTC
NA,TRBJ2-1,NA,TRBV5-1,CASSLDLAGASGQFF,TGCGCCAGCAGCTTGGACCTTGCGGGGGCATCTGGGCAGTTCTTC
TRBD2,TRBJ2-3,NA,TRBV5-4,CASSSGGAGASTDTQYF,TGTGCCAGCAGCTCGGGAGGAGCGGGGGCAAGCACAGATACGCAGTATTTT
TRBD2,TRBJ2-1,NA,TRBV7-9,CASSFVLAGHEQFF,TGTGCCAGCAGCTTCGTCCTAGCGGGTCATGAGCAGTTCTTC
TRBD1,TRBJ1-1,NA,TRBV3-1/TRBV3-2,CASSQGTGPGEAFF,TGTGCCAGCAGCCAAGGGACAGGTCCTGGTGAAGCTTTCTTT